This T cell receptor beta chain was identified in a study of Tregs in tolerant kidney transplant recipients. Points from the study as a whole: The small number of patients limits these findings pending further validation.

Remarks on this clone: Its antigen is not identified.

Thawed PBMCs were FACS-sorted into unstimulated CD4+CD25+CD127- regulatory T cells, CD4+CD25- non-regulatory cells, CD4 and CD8 cells. The CDR3 has 13 amino acids. The germline V and J ends were trimmed by 4 bases and 2 bases, with 8 bases remaining between them. CDR1 and CDR2 from the germline V gene are SNHLY and FYNNEI. TCRdb's copy holds only in-frame clones and misses some; the assay was immunoSEQ multiplex PCR. Among some 240,000 clones listed, approximately 84% were seen once. This receptor was obtained from a human donor in good health. The specimen sequenced was CD4+ T cells from blood. The chain recombines TRBV2 with TRBJ2-5, with D hard to call. This CDR3 reads CASSGARQETQYF. CDR3 sequence (DNA): TGTGCCAGCAGTGGAGCTAGACAAGAGACCCAGTACTTC.